A selection of T cell receptor beta chains follows, all from one sample in a study of T cell repertoires in cytomegalovirus infection. One entry per CDR3 protein, called by TCRdb with MiXCR from the reads. The profile shows 700,000 to 950,000 distinct CDR3 sequences, approximately 29% of them singletons. Their specific antigens are unknown. The sample in question was cultured CD8+ T cells from PBMCs, obtained from culture after CMV antigen stimulation. The receptor source for this set is a human donor in good health (CMV status not recorded). Some clones in this sample may be carry-over from other donors' samples. CDR3s include the opening cysteine and the closing phenylalanine or tryptophan. Each record gives: CDR3 length, J gene, V gene, clone size, D gene, CDR3 protein, CDR3 DNA. D genes are given only for firm matches. Clone size appears in some rows only: once, few, many, or a class for an expanded clone.

>12|TRBJ2-3|TRBV19|NA|NA
CATLHGGDTQYF
TGTGCCACCCTTCACGGAGGAGATACGCAGTATTTT
>14|TRBJ2-3|TRBV5-1|NA|NA
CASSQGTFTDTQYF
TGCGCCAGCAGCCAAGGGACTTTCACAGATACGCAGTATTTT
>12|TRBJ1-1|TRBV2|NA|TRBD1
CASTDRATEAFF
TGTGCCAGCACGGACAGGGCGACTGAAGCTTTCTTT
>18|TRBJ1-4|TRBV6-1|few|NA
CASSEEGDEDPTNEKLFF
TGTGCCAGCAGTGAAGAGGGGGACGAGGACCCAACTAATGAAAAACTGTTTTTT
>12|TRBJ1-1|TRBV5-4|NA|NA
CAGEGAGPEAFF
TGTGCCGGCGAGGGAGCTGGGCCTGAAGCTTTCTTT
>11|TRBJ2-1|TRBV6-2/TRBV6-3|NA|NA
CASRENNEQFF
TGTGCCAGCAGAGAAAACAATGAGCAGTTCTTC
>13|TRBJ2-5|TRBV24-1|NA|NA
CATRAGAGETQYF
TGTGCCACCCGGGCGGGGGCTGGGGAGACCCAGTACTTC
>15|TRBJ2-3|TRBV7-8|many|NA
CASKGNRVSTDTQYF
TGTGCCAGCAAGGGAAACCGGGTTAGCACAGATACGCAGTATTTT
>13|TRBJ2-3|TRBV10-3|NA|NA
CAITKDSTDTQYF
TGTGCCATCACAAAGGACAGCACAGATACGCAGTATTTT
>14|TRBJ1-2|TRBV6-2/TRBV6-3|NA|NA
CASSYPGQFYGYTF
TGTGCCAGCAGTTACCCCGGACAGTTCTATGGCTACACCTTC
>12|TRBJ2-1|TRBV28|NA|TRBD1
CASRDRDNEQFF
TGTGCCAGCAGGGACAGGGACAATGAGCAGTTCTTC
>11|TRBJ1-2|TRBV6-1|NA|NA
CATSSFYGYTF
TGTGCCACCTCATCCTTCTATGGCTACACCTTC
>15|TRBJ2-1|TRBV7-6|NA|NA
CANSPPAEIGSLIVF
TGTGCCAACAGCCCCCCAGCCGAAATTGGTTCTCTAATCGTCTTC
>16|TRBJ2-7|TRBV6-5|NA|NA
CASTSMDSLTSYEQYF
TGTGCCAGCACTTCAATGGACAGCTTAACCTCCTACGAGCAGTACTTC
>16|TRBJ2-7|TRBV4-1|once|NA
CASSPSGDTISYEQYF
TGCGCCAGCAGCCCTTCGGGGGACACTATCTCCTACGAGCAGTACTTC
>14|TRBJ1-5|TRBV19|NA|NA
CASSIYWGGQPQHF
TGTGCCAGTAGTATTTATTGGGGAGGTCAGCCCCAGCATTTT
>22|TRBJ2-7|TRBV7-4|NA|NA
CASSLGPTIANLLSHRSYEQYF
TGTGCCAGCAGCTTAGGACCTACTATCGCAAACCTACTATCACATAGGAGCTACGAGCAGTACTTC
>12|TRBJ1-1|TRBV7-2|many|TRBD1
CASSYGTAEAFF
TGTGCCAGCAGCTACGGGACAGCTGAAGCTTTCTTT
>17|TRBJ2-2|TRBV4-2|few|TRBD1
CASSHPKTGEDTGELFF
TGTGCCAGCAGCCATCCCAAGACAGGGGAGGACACCGGGGAGCTGTTTTTT
>15|TRBJ1-6|TRBV29-1|few|NA
CSVDRRFSYNSPLHF
TGCAGCGTTGACCGGAGGTTCTCCTATAATTCACCCCTCCACTTT
>14|TRBJ1-1|TRBV15|few|NA
CATSRVVEGTEAFF
TGTGCCACCAGCAGAGTTGTAGAAGGGACTGAAGCTTTCTTT
>16|TRBJ2-1|TRBV6-1|few|TRBD1
CASSLGTGESYNEQFF
TGTGCCAGCAGCCTAGGGACAGGGGAATCCTACAATGAGCAGTTCTTC
>12|TRBJ2-1|TRBV7-6|NA|NA
CVSSPQGDEQFF
TGTGTCAGCAGCCCACAGGGCGATGAGCAGTTCTTC
>12|TRBJ1-5|TRBV29-1|NA|NA
CSAAGAGQPQHF
TGCAGCGCCGCGGGGGCAGGTCAGCCCCAGCATTTT
>18|TRBJ2-2|TRBV5-1|NA|TRBD1
CASSSPGQGLNRPGELFF
TGCGCCAGCAGCTCTCCGGGACAGGGGCTCAATCGACCCGGGGAGCTGTTTTTT
>13|TRBJ2-1|TRBV12-3/TRBV12-4|NA|NA
CASSFEGLGEQFF
TGTGCCAGCAGTTTCGAGGGGTTGGGCGAGCAGTTCTTC
>18|TRBJ2-1|TRBV19|NA|NA
CASSIDSFPYKKANEQFF
TGTGCCAGTAGTATAGATTCTTTCCCCTACAAAAAGGCGAATGAGCAGTTCTTC
>14|TRBJ1-1|TRBV9|many|NA
CASSVGGVNTEAFF
TGTGCCAGCAGTGTGGGGGGGGTGAACACTGAAGCTTTCTTT
>17|TRBJ2-1|TRBV6-2/TRBV6-3|NA|TRBD1
CASSYSRGPGSYNEQFF
TGTGCCAGCAGTTACTCGAGGGGGCCGGGCTCCTACAATGAGCAGTTCTTC